Listed below are T cell receptor beta chains from one sample, sequenced in a study of blood T cells in healthy people across ages. TCRdb ran MiXCR on the 5' RACE reads and lists one entry per CDR3 protein. This sample has more than 800,000 distinct CDR3 sequences, with 25% to 35% found just once. The sequenced sample consisted of blood. Receptors originate from a woman older than 75 in good health. CDR3s include the opening cysteine and the closing phenylalanine or tryptophan. Each record gives: D gene, J gene, clone size, V gene, CDR3 DNA, CDR3 protein. A D gene is named only where the DNA matches it firmly. Clone sizes are given selectively: once, few, many, or a class where the clone is expanded.

NA	TRBJ2-7	NA	TRBV29-1	TGCAGCGTTAGATCCCCTGGGGCCTACGAGCAGTACTTC	CSVRSPGAYEQYF
NA	TRBJ1-3	NA	TRBV5-1	TGCGCCAGCAGCCACGGCCGGGAAAACTCTGGAAACACCATATATTTT	CASSHGRENSGNTIYF
NA	TRBJ1-2	NA	TRBV12-3/TRBV12-4	TGTGTCAGCAGTTTAGGTTTCTCCTGTGGCTACACCTTC	CVSSLGFSCGYTF
NA	TRBJ1-5	NA	TRBV12-3/TRBV12-4	TGTGCCAGCAGTTTACAGGGAAATGGCAATCAGCCCCAGCATTTT	CASSLQGNGNQPQHF
NA	TRBJ2-3	few	TRBV20-1	TGCAGTGCTAGTGAGCTAGGGGGTTTCACAGATACGCAGTATTTT	CSASELGGFTDTQYF
NA	TRBJ1-5	many	TRBV12-3/TRBV12-4	TGTGCCAGCAGTTTAGACGGCCCTTCACTGCCCCAGCATTTT	CASSLDGPSLPQHF
TRBD1	TRBJ2-5	many	TRBV18	TGTGCCAGCAGCCCCCGGACAGGGGGACAAGAGACCCAGTACTTC	CASSPRTGGQETQYF
TRBD1	TRBJ2-5	few	TRBV18	TGTGCCAGCTCACCAGACTCGACAGGGGGCGGAAAGACCCAGTACTTC	CASSPDSTGGGKTQYF
NA	TRBJ2-7	NA	TRBV7-2	TGTGCCAGCAGCTTAGGAGGTCAGCGGGCCAGGGCCCAGTACTTC	CASSLGGQRARAQYF
TRBD2	TRBJ2-3	many	TRBV5-1	TGCGCCAGCAGCCAACGTCCTAGCGGGGGTCGCACAGATACGCAGTATTTT	CASSQRPSGGRTDTQYF
TRBD2	TRBJ2-5	few	TRBV20-1	TGCAGTGCTAGTATGCGGGAGAAGACCCAGTACTTC	CSASMREKTQYF
TRBD2	TRBJ2-7	many	TRBV6-6	TGTGCCAGCAAGGTCGAACTAGCGGGGGGTTACGAGCAGTACTTC	CASKVELAGGYEQYF
NA	TRBJ1-1	many	TRBV29-1	TGCAGCGTTGGACAGGAGACAGGCGCGATGAACACTGAAGCTTTCTTT	CSVGQETGAMNTEAFF
TRBD1	TRBJ1-2	NA	TRBV5-6	TGTGCCAGCAGCTGCGCAGGGGGATCTCACGGCTACACCTTC	CASSCAGGSHGYTF
NA	TRBJ2-4	many	TRBV18	TGTGCCAGCTCACCACTGCGGCAGGGGGGCTCCCTAGCCAAAAACATTCAGTACTTC	CASSPLRQGGSLAKNIQYF
NA	TRBJ1-5	NA	TRBV6-1	TGTGCCAGCAGTGGAGCGAGGGGCCGCCATCAGCCCCAGCATTTT	CASSGARGRHQPQHF
TRBD1	TRBJ1-6	few	TRBV2	TGTGCCAGCAGTGAGAGGGAAATGGCTGCAGGGGGCTCTTCCTACCACTTT	CASSEREMAAGGSSYHF
NA	TRBJ1-4	NA	TRBV10-3	TGTGCCATCAGCCCCGGGAGGGGCGACGAAAAACTGTTTTTT	CAISPGRGDEKLFF
NA	TRBJ2-7	NA	TRBV2	TGTGCCAGCAGCATCGGGACAATCGTCTACGAGCAGTACTTC	CASSIGTIVYEQYF
TRBD2	TRBJ2-7	NA	TRBV5-1	TGCGCCACCCGACCTAGCGGGGGCCTATACAATGAGCAGTACTTC	CATRPSGGLYNEQYF
TRBD2	TRBJ2-5	few	TRBV20-1	TGCAGTGCGGCCCTTTGGCGGGGGGATCAAGAGACCCAGTACTTC	CSAALWRGDQETQYF
NA	TRBJ2-3	many	TRBV6-2/TRBV6-3	TGTGCCAGCAGTTACTGGGGCCCCCGCACAGATACGCAGTATTTT	CASSYWGPRTDTQYF
TRBD1	TRBJ2-5	many	TRBV28	TGTGCCAGCAGGGGACAGGGTAGGCAGACCCAGTACTTC	CASRGQGRQTQYF
NA	TRBJ2-1	NA	TRBV12-3/TRBV12-4	TGTGTCAGCGGTAGCCCCGTTGGGGGAAATGAGCAGTTCTTC	CVSGSPVGGNEQFF
NA	TRBJ2-1	many	TRBV7-2	TGTGCCAGTCAATGGGCCTCCTACAATGAGCAGTTCTTC	CASQWASYNEQFF
NA	TRBJ2-3	many	TRBV12-3/TRBV12-4	TGTGCCAGCAGCCTCGGTTCCACCACAGATACGCAGTATTTT	CASSLGSTTDTQYF
TRBD1	TRBJ1-2	many	TRBV7-8	TGTGCCAGCAGCTTAGGACGACAGGGGGCCCTAGGGGGCTACACCTTC	CASSLGRQGALGGYTF
NA	TRBJ2-1	many	TRBV7-2	TGTGCCAGCAGCCATCTAAAGAATGAGCAGTTCTTC	CASSHLKNEQFF
NA	TRBJ2-1	many	TRBV7-2	TGTGCCAGCAGCCTAGAGGCTAACTACAATGAGCAGTTCTTC	CASSLEANYNEQFF
NA	TRBJ1-1	few	TRBV20-1	TGCAGTGCTAGAGATCTTGGAGGGACTGAAGCTTTCTTT	CSARDLGGTEAFF
TRBD2	TRBJ2-5	many	TRBV29-1	TGCAGCGTTGCTGGGACTAGAGGGCAGACCCAGTACTTC	CSVAGTRGQTQYF
TRBD2	TRBJ2-4	many	TRBV5-6	TGTGCCAGCAGCTTGGTTTTTTTCGCGGGGGGGAAAAACATTCAGTACTTC	CASSLVFFAGGKNIQYF
NA	TRBJ2-1	many	TRBV6-2/TRBV6-3	TGTGCCAGCACCCGGAGATACGAGCAGTTCTTC	CASTRRYEQFF
TRBD1	TRBJ1-1	NA	TRBV6-5	TGTGCCAGCAGTTACACGACAGGGGCCCCGAACACTGAAGCTTTCTTT	CASSYTTGAPNTEAFF
NA	TRBJ2-5	many	TRBV5-1	TGCGCCAGCAGCTCCCCGGGGGGCGCCCAAGAGACCCAGTACTTC	CASSSPGGAQETQYF
TRBD1	TRBJ2-7	NA	TRBV5-6	TGTGCCAGCAGCTTGTCGAGGGACAGGGGGCACGAGCAGTACTTC	CASSLSRDRGHEQYF
TRBD1	TRBJ1-5	many	TRBV7-9	TGTGCCAGCAGCCCAGGGGGAGATCAGCCCCAGCATTTT	CASSPGGDQPQHF
NA	TRBJ2-3	many	TRBV5-1	TGCGCCAGCACCTATACAGTGGCGGTTAGCACAGATACGCAGTATTTT	CASTYTVAVSTDTQYF
NA	TRBJ1-2	many	TRBV12-3/TRBV12-4	TGTGCCAGCATCGCGGACGGACCGGGTGGCTACACCTTC	CASIADGPGGYTF
TRBD1	TRBJ2-1	many	TRBV5-1	TGCGCCAGCAGCTTGCGGGGACAGTTCTACAATGAGCAGTTCTTC	CASSLRGQFYNEQFF